This T cell receptor beta chain emerged from a study of response to subunit inactivated influenza vaccine. This CDR3 contains 14 residues. Germline CDR1 reads LNHNV; CDR2 reads YYDKDF (reference sequence). The V segment lost 4 bases and the J segment 5 bases; nucleotides outside the gene matches: 6. Comments on this clonotype: Its target is unknown.

TCRdb re-called the RT-PCR reads through MiXCR, storing one row per CDR3 protein. Of hundreds of thousands of distinct CDR3 sequences in the sample, about 15% were seen once. General study points: New T cells are recruited in small numbers by each seasonal influenza vaccination, according to the authors' suggestion.

The chain links TRBV15 to TRBJ1-2, with 8 bases lining up with TRBD1. The clonotype comes from a man between 45 and 60 years old who received an inactivated influenza vaccine. The specimen comprised PBMCs from blood, sampled around 15 days before vaccination. The CDR3 is CATSNRGQDYGYTF. DNA of the CDR3: TGTGCCACCAGCAATAGGGGACAGGATTATGGCTACACCTTC. The complete variable domain, with remaining parts taken from reference TRBV15 and TRBJ1-2, reads DAMVIQNPRYQVTQFGKPVTLSCSQTLNHNVMYWYQQKSSQAPKLLFHYYDKDFNNEADTPDNFQSRRPNTSFCFLDIRSPGLGDTAMYLCATSNRGQDYGYTFGSGTRLTVV.